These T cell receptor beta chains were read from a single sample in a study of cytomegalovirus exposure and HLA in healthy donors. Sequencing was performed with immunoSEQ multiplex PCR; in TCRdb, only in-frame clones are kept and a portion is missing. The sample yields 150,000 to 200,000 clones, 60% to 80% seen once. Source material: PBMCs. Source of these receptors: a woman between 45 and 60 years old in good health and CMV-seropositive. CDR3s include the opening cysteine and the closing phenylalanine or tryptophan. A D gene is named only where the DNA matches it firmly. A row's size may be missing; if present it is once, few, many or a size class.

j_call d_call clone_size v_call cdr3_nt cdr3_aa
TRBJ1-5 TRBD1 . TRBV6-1 TGTGCCAGCCTGAGGGACAGCAATAGCAATCAGCCCCAGCATTTT CASLRDSNSNQPQHF
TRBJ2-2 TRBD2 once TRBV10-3 TGTGCCACCTCCGGGGGGGTGAACACCGGGGAGCTGTTTTTT CATSGGVNTGELFF
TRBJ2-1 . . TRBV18 TGTGCCAGCTCACCCCCCACAGGTCGGAATGAGCAGTTCTTC CASSPPTGRNEQFF
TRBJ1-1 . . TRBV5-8 TGTGCCAGCACGAGAAGGGGGGGCCGGTACACTGAAGCTTTCTTT CASTRRGGRYTEAFF
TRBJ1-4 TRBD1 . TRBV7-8 TGTGCCAGCAGCTCGGACAGGGGGGAAAAACTGTTTTTT CASSSDRGEKLFF
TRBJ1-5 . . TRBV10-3 TGTGCCATCAGTGAAGGGGGGGCTAATCAGCCCCAGCATTTT CAISEGGANQPQHF
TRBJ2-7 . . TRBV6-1 TGTGCCAGCAGTGAATGGGGAGGCGAGCAGTACTTC CASSEWGGEQYF
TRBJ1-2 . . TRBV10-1 TGCGCCAGCAGTGACACAACATATGGCTACACCTTC CASSDTTYGYTF
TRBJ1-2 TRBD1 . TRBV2 TGTGCCAGCAGGGAAAGGGACAGGGCCTATGGCTACACCTTC CASRERDRAYGYTF
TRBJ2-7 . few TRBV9 TGTGCCAGCTCTCCCGCGGGGGCCCGTCGCGAGCAGTACTTC CASSPAGARREQYF
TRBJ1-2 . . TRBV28 TGTGCCAGCAGTTACTCGACTGATCACTATGGCTACACCTTC CASSYSTDHYGYTF
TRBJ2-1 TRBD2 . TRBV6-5 TGTGCCAGCAGTTCGCTAGCGGGAGTTTCCTACAATGAGCAGTTCTTC CASSSLAGVSYNEQFF
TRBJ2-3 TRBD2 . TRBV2 TGTGCCAGCAGTGAACTGGGGGGGGGCACAGATACGCAGTATTTT CASSELGGGTDTQYF
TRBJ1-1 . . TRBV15 TGTGCCACCAGCAGAGATTCGGGGTGGCGGGGGACTGAAGCTTTCTTT CATSRDSGWRGTEAFF
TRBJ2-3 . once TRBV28 TGTGCCAGCTGGCCGTTGGCAGGCCTTCAAGATACGCAGTATTTT CASWPLAGLQDTQYF
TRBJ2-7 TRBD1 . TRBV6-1 TGTGCCAGCAGGGTGGGCAGGGGGCGTGGGTACGAGCAGTACTTC CASRVGRGRGYEQYF
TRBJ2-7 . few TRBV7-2 TGTGCCAGCAGCTTAGGAGGGCGGTTCGGCGAGCAGTACTTC CASSLGGRFGEQYF
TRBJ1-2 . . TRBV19 TGTGCCAGTAATAACCTGGCCGGCTACACCTTC CASNNLAGYTF
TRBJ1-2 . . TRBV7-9 TGTGCCAGCAGCCGAAACGGGATCCTGCCCAACTTC CASSRNGILPNF
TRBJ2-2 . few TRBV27 TGTGCCAGCAGGACAGGCCAAAACACCGGGGAGCTGTTTTTT CASRTGQNTGELFF
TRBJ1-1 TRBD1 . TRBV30 TGTGCCTGGAAGTATGGGACAGGGGGGAACACTGAAGCTTTCTTT CAWKYGTGGNTEAFF
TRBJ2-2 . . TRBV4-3 TGCGCCAGCAGCCAAGCAGGGGGGCCCGGGGAGCTGTTTTTT CASSQAGGPGELFF
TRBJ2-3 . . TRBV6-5 TGTGCCAGCAGTTATGATGACAGTACAGATACGCAGTATTTT CASSYDDSTDTQYF
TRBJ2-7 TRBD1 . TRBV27 TGTGCCAGCAGTCCGAGCACAGGGGCAACGGGGCTCGAGCAGTACTTC CASSPSTGATGLEQYF
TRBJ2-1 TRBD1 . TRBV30 TGTGCCTGGAGTGTACTCGGGACAGCCCCATTCTTC CAWSVLGTAPFF
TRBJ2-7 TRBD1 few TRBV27 TGTGCCAGCAGTTTCAAACTCCCGGGACAGGGCTACGAGCAGTACTTC CASSFKLPGQGYEQYF